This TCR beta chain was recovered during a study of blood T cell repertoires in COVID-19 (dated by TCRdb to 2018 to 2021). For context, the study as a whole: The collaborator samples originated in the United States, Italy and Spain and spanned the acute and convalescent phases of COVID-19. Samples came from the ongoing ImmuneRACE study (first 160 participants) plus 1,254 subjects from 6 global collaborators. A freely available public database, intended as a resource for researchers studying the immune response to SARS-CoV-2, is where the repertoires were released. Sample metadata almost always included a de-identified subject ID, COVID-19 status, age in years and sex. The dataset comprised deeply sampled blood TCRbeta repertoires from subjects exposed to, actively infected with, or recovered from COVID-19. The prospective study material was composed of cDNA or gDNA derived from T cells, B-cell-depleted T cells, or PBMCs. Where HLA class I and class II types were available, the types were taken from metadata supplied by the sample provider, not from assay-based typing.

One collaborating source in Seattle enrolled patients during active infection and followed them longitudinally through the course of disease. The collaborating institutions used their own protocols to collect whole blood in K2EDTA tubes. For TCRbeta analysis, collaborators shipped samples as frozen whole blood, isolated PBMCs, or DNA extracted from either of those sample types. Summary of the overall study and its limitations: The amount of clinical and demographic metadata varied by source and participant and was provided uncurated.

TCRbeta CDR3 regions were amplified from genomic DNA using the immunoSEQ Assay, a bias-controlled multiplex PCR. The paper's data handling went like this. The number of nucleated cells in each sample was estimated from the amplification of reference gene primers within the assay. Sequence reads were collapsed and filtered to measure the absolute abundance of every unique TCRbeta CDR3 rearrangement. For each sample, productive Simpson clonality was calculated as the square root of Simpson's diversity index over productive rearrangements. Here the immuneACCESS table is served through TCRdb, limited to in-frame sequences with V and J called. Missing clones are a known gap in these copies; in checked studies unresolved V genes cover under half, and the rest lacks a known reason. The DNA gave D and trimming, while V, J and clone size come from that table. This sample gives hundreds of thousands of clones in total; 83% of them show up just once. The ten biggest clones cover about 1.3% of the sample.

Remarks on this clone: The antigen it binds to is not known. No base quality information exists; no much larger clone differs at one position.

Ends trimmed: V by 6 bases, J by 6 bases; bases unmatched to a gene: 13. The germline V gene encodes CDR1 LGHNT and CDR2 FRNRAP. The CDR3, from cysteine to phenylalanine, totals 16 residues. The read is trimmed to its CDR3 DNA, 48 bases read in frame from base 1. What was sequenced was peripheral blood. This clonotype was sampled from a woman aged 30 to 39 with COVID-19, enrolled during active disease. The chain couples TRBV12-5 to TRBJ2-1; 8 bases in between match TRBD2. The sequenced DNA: TGTGCTAGTGGCCCCTCGGGAGGGGCCATTGGCAATGAGCAGTTCTTC. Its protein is CASGPSGGAIGNEQFF.